The 13 T cell receptor beta chains presented below share a single source sample, sequenced in a study of shared clonotypes between healthy human individuals (TCRdb year 2020). Libraries were made using the immunoSEQ multiplex PCR assay. The clones in this table, taken by TCRdb from immuneACCESS, are in-frame only. Not every clone is retained; where verified, under half of the shortfall comes from an unresolved V gene, and the cause of the rest is unknown. Recorded for this sample are roughly 850,000 clones; 96% of them occurred a single time. Clones ranked in the top ten supply about 0.21% of the sample. CD8 naive samples were CD45RO-negative cells positively selected for CCR7, giving a CD45RA+CCR7+ population that excluded TemRA cells. The sample comprised naive CD8+ T cells sorted from blood. What this sample's cell subset or site label stands for: CD45RA+CCR7+. All receptors come from a man aged 25 to 45 in good health.

The V and J genes are TRBV10-2 and TRBJ2-7; 14 bases agree with TRBD2. Germline lookup yields CDR1 WSHSY and CDR2 SAAADI. CDR3 size: 12 residues. With 10 bases clipped from V and 7 bases from J, the junction kept 3 bases outside the gene matches. DNA of the CDR3: TGCGCCACGGGACTAGCGGGAGATGAGCAGTACTTC. Translating it yields CATGLAGDEQYF.

The chain combines TRBV7-9 with TRBJ2-5; D is ambiguous. Germline V gene data show CDR1 as SEHNR and CDR2 as FQNEAQ (reference sequence). The CDR3 sequence is 10 residues long. V lost 9 bases, J lost 6 bases, and 8 bases lay in between. The CDR3 DNA is TGTGCCAGTGAAGGCCAGACCCAGTACTTC. Its translation is CASEGQTQYF.

The J gene is TRBJ2-2, the V gene TRBV27, with TRBD2 identical over 8 bases. CDR3 length equals 16 residues. J lost 1 base, V lost 1 base, and 2 bases had no gene match. Germline assignment: CDR1 MNHEY and CDR2 SMNVEV (reference sequence). CDR3 bases: TGTGCCAGCAGTTTATTCCTAGCGGGGAACACCGGGGAGCTGTTTTTT. Encoded protein: CASSLFLAGNTGELFF.

The rearrangement links TRBV6-5 to TRBJ1-2, with no clear D. The germline gives CDR1 MNHEY, CDR2 SVGAGI. The CDR3 runs to 16 residues. Trimming removed 2 bases from V and 6 bases from J, with 19 bases in between. CDR3 coding DNA: TGTGCCAGCAGTTACGGTCTGGAGTTCGGGTCTAATGGCTACACCTTC. Protein sequence: CASSYGLEFGSNGYTF.

Remarks on this clone: The junction differs from germline at one of its ends, possibly a read error. The chain links TRBV4-1 to TRBJ2-4; 11 positions match TRBD2. The length of the CDR3 is 18 residues. Germline V CDR1 and CDR2: MGHRA, YSYEKL. CDR3 nucleotides: TGCGCCAGCAGTCAAGTCGGCACTAGCGGGAGCCCCCAAAACATTCAGTACTTC. Amino acids: CASSQVGTSGSPQNIQYF.

In regard to this clone: Other nucleotide sequences in the sample specify the same CDR3. The CDR3 spells CASSAGQGFEQYF. In nucleotides, the CDR3 is TGTGCCAGCAGCGCGGGACAGGGGTTCGAGCAGTACTTC. The chain has TRBV9 and TRBJ2-7; TRBD1 aligns across 10 bases. Per the germline V gene, CDR1 is SGDLS and CDR2 is YYNGEE. The CDR3 length is 13 residues. The J segment lost 6 bases and the V segment lost 3 bases, leaving 3 bases of the junction unmatched.

V and J are TRBV29-1 and TRBJ2-7, with 8 nucleotides matching TRBD1. Trimming took 7 bases from V and 4 from J; bases not matched to a gene: 9. The CDR3 spans 13 residues. The V gene's germline CDR1 is SQVTM and CDR2 ANQGSEA. The CDR3 protein is CSAAQGGVYEQYF. In DNA, the CDR3 is TGCAGCGCGGCACAGGGGGGTGTGTACGAGCAGTACTTC.

The chain has TRBV27 and TRBJ2-1, with D tentatively TRBD1 (5 bases). There are 11 residues in the CDR3. With 5 bases removed from V and 8 bases from J, the gap between germline ends came to 7 bases. Per the germline V gene, CDR1 is MNHEY and CDR2 is SMNVEV (reference sequence). The CDR3 DNA is TGTGCCAGCAGTCAGGGCTATGAGCAGTTCTTC. Amino acids: CASSQGYEQFF.

CDR3 protein: CASSPFGGQGRTYEQYF. The CDR3 DNA is TGTGCCAGTAGTCCATTCGGGGGACAGGGGCGGACCTACGAGCAGTACTTC. V usage is TRBV19 and J usage is TRBJ2-7, with TRBD1 matching over 10 bases. Per the germline V gene, CDR1 is LNHDA and CDR2 is SQIVND (reference sequence). The CDR3 has 17 amino acids. With 5 bases clipped from V and 2 bases from J, the junction kept 12 bases outside the gene matches.

V gene TRBV9 combines with J gene TRBJ2-1; D may be TRBD1 or TRBD2 (5 bases each). Trimming cost V 4 bases and J 4 bases, with 21 bases left between them. This CDR3 is built from 17 residues. The germline V gene has CDR1 SGDLS and CDR2 YYNGEE. The CDR3 nucleotides are TGTGCCAGCAGCCCTGGGGGATTCCTCGAGGGGTACAATGAGCAGTTCTTC. This encodes CASSPGGFLEGYNEQFF.

The chain couples TRBV27 to TRBJ2-1; D ambiguous. CDR3 length: 14 residues. V was trimmed by 2 bases and J by 5 bases, leaving 10 bases between them. Germline loops: CDR1 MNHEY, CDR2 SMNVEV (reference sequence). CDR3 DNA: TGTGCCAGCAGTTTAATGCCCCTTGACAATGAGCAGTTCTTC. The encoded protein is CASSLMPLDNEQFF.

J is TRBJ2-2 and V is TRBV5-6; TRBD2 agrees at 7 bases. CDR1 and CDR2 from the germline V gene are SGHDT and YYEEEE. V lost 4 bases and J lost 2; bases outside the gene matches: 11. CDR3 size: 17 residues. As DNA, the CDR3 is TGTGCCAGCAGCGCGGACGGAGGGGAGGGAAACACCGGGGAGCTGTTTTTT. This translates into CASSADGGEGNTGELFF.

This chain links TRBV19 with TRBJ1-1, with D possibly being TRBD1 (6 bases). The germline V gene has CDR1 LNHDA and CDR2 SQIVND (reference sequence). The CDR3 is 15 amino acids. The V end was cut by 5 bases, the J end by 0 bases, with 13 bases between. CDR3 sequence (DNA): TGTGCCAGTAGTGCGACAGGCTACATGAACACTGAAGCTTTCTTT. Its translation: CASSATGYMNTEAFF.